Below are 16 T cell receptor beta chains sequenced from a single sample in a study of metastatic and nonmetastatic thyroid tumors. Before thyroid surgery, none of the patients had received any treatment. MiXCR reprocessed the PCR reads for TCRdb. The table records several thousand clones, 30% to 40% of them present only once. The sample was adjacent normal tissue. The receptors come from a female donor with papillary thyroid cancer or a benign thyroid nodule (not recorded which). Some clones in this sample may be carry-over from other donors' samples.

The chain recombines TRBV5-4 with TRBJ2-2; D ambiguous. This CDR3 has 18 residues. The V and J ends lost 0 bases and 5 bases respectively, with 20 bases between them. Germline V gives CDR1 SGHNT, CDR2 YYREEE (reference sequence). The CDR3 reads CASSLADMGPALTGELFF. CDR3 sequence (DNA): TGTGCCAGCAGCTTGGCTGATATGGGCCCTGCCCTTACCGGGGAGCTGTTTTTT.

This chain connects TRBV11-1 to TRBJ1-4; 7 nucleotides match TRBD1. V lost 5 bases and J lost 8; bases outside the gene matches: 11. CDR3 length: 15 residues. Germline assignment: CDR1 SGHAT and CDR2 FQDESV (reference sequence). In DNA, the CDR3 is TGTGCCAGCAGCCAACCCGGGACAGACGACGAAAAACTGTTTTTT. It encodes CASSQPGTDDEKLFF.

With regard to this clone: The junction departs from the called germline gene at one end, perhaps through a read error. The rearrangement uses TRBV6-4 and TRBJ2-1; 12 bases map to TRBD2. Germline V gives CDR1 MRHNA, CDR2 SNTAGT. The CDR3 length is 12 residues. The DNA of the CDR3 is TGTGCCGCCCGGGCTAGCGGGGGGGAACAGCTCTTC. Protein sequence: CAARASGGEQLF.

This clone is termed large. This chain links TRBV7-9 with TRBJ2-7, with D possibly matching TRBD2 (5 bases). V was trimmed by 5 bases and J by 9 bases, leaving 14 bases between them. The CDR3 contains 12 residues. Germline V gives CDR1 SEHNR, CDR2 FQNEAQ (reference sequence). This chain's CDR3 is CASSPPWGVQYF. The CDR3 DNA reads as TGTGCCAGCAGCCCCCCCTGGGGAGTGCAGTACTTC.

Many counts were recorded for this clone. This sequence joins TRBV20-1 and TRBJ2-5, with D perhaps matching TRBD2 (6 bases). Germline V lookup: CDR1 DFQATT, CDR2 SNEGSKA (reference sequence). Trimming removed 4 bases from V and 5 bases from J, with 35 bases in between. This CDR3 contains 20 residues. CDR3 in amino acids: CSANPARLLWGAGLWETQYF. The CDR3 DNA is TGCAGTGCTAACCCCGCCCGACTTCTGTGGGGCGCGGGGTTATGGGAGACCCAGTACTTC.

This clone was observed a single time. Mismatch with germline at one junction end may stem from a read error. J is TRBJ1-1 and V is TRBV11-2; TRBD1 is a possible D gene (5 bases). This CDR3 region has 15 residues. Germline V gene data show CDR1 as SGHAT and CDR2 as FQNNGV. CDR3 DNA sequence: TGTGCCAGCAGCTTAAATATGGGGGTGGCCACTGAATCTTTCTTT. Amino acids: CASSLNMGVATESFF.

This clone is termed medium-sized. The rearrangement joins TRBV7-2 to TRBJ2-5, with D possibly being TRBD1 (6 bases). V gave up 1 base and J gave up 2 bases, with 8 bases separating them. This CDR3 region has 14 residues. CDR1 SGHTA and CDR2 FQGNSA come from the germline V gene. Here the CDR3 reads CASSLGTEQETQYF. For the CDR3, the DNA is TGTGCCAGCAGCTTAGGGACAGAGCAAGAGACCCAGTACTTC.

This clone turned up a few times. The chain carries TRBV6-5 and TRBJ1-1, with 8 bases identical to TRBD1. Germline V gene data show CDR1 as MNHEY and CDR2 as SVGAGI. V was clipped by 0 bases and J by 6 bases; unmatched bases: 9. CDR3 length equals 16 residues. The CDR3 loop is CASSYSSAAGGPEAFF. The DNA of the CDR3 is TGTGCCAGCAGTTACTCGTCAGCGGCAGGGGGCCCTGAAGCTTTCTTT.

The V call is TRBV6-2 or TRBV6-3, the J call TRBJ1-2, with a weak D call TRBD1 (6 bases). The germline V gene encodes CDR1 MNHEY and CDR2 SVGEGT. CDR3 length: 15 residues. V lost 5 bases to trimming and J lost 2 bases, with 15 bases between them. The CDR3 reads CASSPSTGINYGYTF. For the CDR3, the DNA is TGTGCCAGCAGTCCCTCGACAGGAATAAACTATGGCTACACCTTC.

The rearrangement links TRBV30 to TRBJ2-2, with D perhaps matching TRBD1 or TRBD2 (6 bases each). V was pared by 0 bases and J by 14 bases, with 34 bases between. In germline, CDR1 is GTSNPN, CDR2 SVGIG (reference sequence). The CDR3 runs 19 residues. CDR3 amino acids: CAWSVFGGVYFANTGDLFF. CDR3 DNA: TGTGCCTGGAGTGTATTCGGGGGCGTTTATTTCGCGAACACCGGTGATCTGTTTTTT. The whole variable domain, filled in from reference TRBV30 and TRBJ2-2, reads SQTIHQWPATLVQPVGSPLSLECTVEGTSNPNLYWYRQAAGRGLQLLFYSVGIGQISSEVPQNLSASRPQDRQFILSSKKLLLSDSGFYLCAWSVFGGVYFANTGDLFFGEGSRLTVL.

This clone has just a few counts. The V and J genes are TRBV6-1 and TRBJ1-5, with a tentative D call TRBD1 (6 bases). CDR3 size: 14 residues. V dropped 6 bases and J dropped 1 base, with 10 bases sitting between them. Germline V gene sequence: CDR1 MNHNS, CDR2 SASEGT. The CDR3 DNA sequence: TGTGCCAGCAGCCGCGGACAGAGCAATCAGCCCCAGCATTTT. This translates into CASSRGQSNQPQHF.

The CDR3 DNA is TGTGCCCGCCAACAGGGTGAATGGACTGAAGCTTTCTTT. Translation: CARQQGEWTEAFF. The J gene is TRBJ1-1, the V gene TRBV30; tentative D call: TRBD1 (6 bases). Trimming removed 8 bases from V and 5 bases from J, with 18 bases in between. Germline V gene sequence: CDR1 GTSNPN, CDR2 SVGIG (reference sequence). CDR3 size: 13 residues.

By sample fraction, this clone is large. The J gene is TRBJ1-2, the V gene TRBV12-3 or TRBV12-4; 9 bases match TRBD1. The CDR3 length is 13 residues. V lost 6 bases to trimming and J lost 8 bases; unmatched junction nucleotides: 7. The CDR3 DNA reads as TGTGCCAGCAGGTTGGGACAGGGTTCAGGCTACACCTTC. This translates into CASRLGQGSGYTF.

Details on this clone: Germline is not matched at one junction end, which may reflect a read error. The chain is built from TRBV6-1 and TRBJ1-5; the match to TRBD1 covers 7 bases. Germline-derived CDR1 and CDR2 are MNHNS and SASEGT. CDR3 size: 13 residues. DNA of the CDR3: TGTGCCAGCTGGAGGGGGCCCGATCAGCCCCAGCATTTC. Translation: CASWRGPDQPQHF.

The chain joins TRBV20-1 to TRBJ2-4, with D perhaps TRBD2 (6 bases). The V end lost 0 bases, the J end lost 8 bases, and 14 bases lay between the germline ends. The CDR3 contains 14 residues. Germline V gene sequence: CDR1 DFQATT, CDR2 SNEGSKA (reference sequence). CDR3 residues: CSARDQVGGDIQYF. CDR3 sequence (DNA): TGCAGTGCTAGAGATCAAGTGGGCGGGGACATTCAGTACTTC.

This clone has more than one count but fewer than ten. The chain joins TRBV28 to TRBJ2-7; 9 positions agree with TRBD1. Per germline, CDR1 MDHEN and CDR2 SYDVKM. This CDR3 region has 17 residues. V shed 2 bases, J shed 1 base, and the junction held 9 bases outside the gene matches. For the CDR3, the DNA is TGTGCCAGCAGTTTAAGGGACAGGGTTAGTGGGTCCTACGAGCAGTACTTC. Residues: CASSLRDRVSGSYEQYF.